The clone carrying this T cell receptor (beta chain) appeared many times. What it binds is unknown. The sample comes from a study of T cell repertoires in cytomegalovirus infection. V gave up 5 bases and J gave up 0 bases, with 13 bases separating them. Germline V gene data show CDR1 as SGHTA and CDR2 as FQGNSA. This CDR3 contains 15 residues. MiXCR, run by TCRdb on the reads, gives a single entry per CDR3 protein. The sample lists under 200,000 distinct CDR3 sequences; about 28% were seen once. Overall study findings and caveats: Based on cumulative public TCR beta family frequency, carriers of CMV plus the relevant HLA were identified.

Sequenced sample: PBMCs. The TCR comes from a human donor in good health (CMV status not recorded). Some clones in this sample may be carry-over from other donors' samples. V gene TRBV7-2 combines with J gene TRBJ1-1; D remains unclear. The CDR3 reads CASSPEGAMNTEAFF. CDR3 nucleotide sequence: TGTGCCAGCAGCCCCGAGGGTGCGATGAACACTGAAGCTTTCTTT.